Below, one TCR beta chain is given with its context. As processed by the authors: It was from reference gene primer amplification that nucleated cell counts were estimated. Using immunoSEQ multiplex PCR, the repertoire was profiled, and TCRdb retains in-frame clones only, with some absent. V and J calls and clone size are as listed in that table; D and trimming were resolved from the DNA. The sample yields around 140,000 clones, 80% to 90% seen once. The sample belongs to a study of blood T cell repertoires in COVID-19. On the study more broadly: The United States, Italy and Spain provided the acute and convalescent COVID-19 samples. PBMCs, B-cell-depleted T cells, or T cells were the source of the cDNA or gDNA that made up the material.

The germline CDR1 and CDR2 sequences are KGHSH and LQKENI. Trimming shortened V by 3 bases and J by 3 bases, and 12 bases separated the two germline ends. The length of the CDR3 is 14 residues. The sequence was obtained from a man aged 50-60 years with active or convalescent COVID-19. The chain uses TRBV18 and TRBJ2-7; tentative D call: TRBD2 (6 bases). The sequencing sample was made of peripheral blood. CDR3 DNA: TGTGCCAGCTCACCGTCTAGGGGAGGCTACGAGCAGTACTTC. Its protein is CASSPSRGGYEQYF.